These T cell receptor beta chains were read from a single sample in a study of blood T cell repertoires in COVID-19. Clones were read by immunoSEQ multiplex PCR, and TCRdb kept only the in-frame ones, dropping some. The sample carries fewer than 200,000 clones, roughly 81% recorded once. What was sequenced was peripheral blood. These receptors all come from a woman between 50 and 59 years old with COVID-19, enrolled during active disease. The CDR3 runs from the conserved cysteine through the conserved F or W. Each record gives: clone size, V gene, D gene, J gene, CDR3 DNA, CDR3 protein. The D gene is left open where the match is weak. Some rows have no size entry. The others give once, few or many, or a class for an expanded clone.

clone_size: NA; v_call: TRBV28; d_call: NA; j_call: TRBJ2-3; cdr3_nt: TGTGCCAGCAGACCGGAGAGGTCCGCGATTAGGCTGACTAGCACAGATACGCAGTATTTT; cdr3_aa: CASRPERSAIRLTSTDTQYF
clone_size: NA; v_call: TRBV9; d_call: NA; j_call: TRBJ2-2; cdr3_nt: TGTGCCAGCAGCGTAGGGATTCGGGGAGAGGGCACCGGGGAGCTGTTTTTT; cdr3_aa: CASSVGIRGEGTGELFF
clone_size: NA; v_call: TRBV11-2; d_call: NA; j_call: TRBJ2-3; cdr3_nt: TGTGCCAGCAGCTTAGATCTCCGGGATACGCAGTATTTT; cdr3_aa: CASSLDLRDTQYF
clone_size: NA; v_call: TRBV7-9; d_call: TRBD1; j_call: TRBJ2-2; cdr3_nt: TGTGCCAGCAGCCCAGTGGGACAGGCGAACACCGGGGAGCTGTTTTTT; cdr3_aa: CASSPVGQANTGELFF
clone_size: few; v_call: TRBV10-2; d_call: TRBD2; j_call: TRBJ2-3; cdr3_nt: TGCGCCAGCAGGGGACTAGCGGGGGACACAGATACGCAGTATTTT; cdr3_aa: CASRGLAGDTDTQYF
clone_size: NA; v_call: TRBV27; d_call: NA; j_call: TRBJ1-5; cdr3_nt: TGTGCCAGCAGTTTTGGGGAGAATCAGCCCCAGCATTTT; cdr3_aa: CASSFGENQPQHF
clone_size: NA; v_call: TRBV19; d_call: TRBD1; j_call: TRBJ2-5; cdr3_nt: TGTGCCAGTACCGAGACAGGGTGGGAGACCCAGTACTTC; cdr3_aa: CASTETGWETQYF
clone_size: once; v_call: TRBV5-1; d_call: TRBD1; j_call: TRBJ2-1; cdr3_nt: TGCGCCAGCAGCTTGGATGGGACAGGGGGCGGTGAGCAGTTCTTC; cdr3_aa: CASSLDGTGGGEQFF
clone_size: NA; v_call: TRBV28; d_call: NA; j_call: TRBJ2-2; cdr3_nt: TGTGCCAGCAGTCCCACCGGGACAACGAACACCGGGGAGCTGTTTTTT; cdr3_aa: CASSPTGTTNTGELFF
clone_size: few; v_call: TRBV29-1; d_call: TRBD2; j_call: TRBJ2-7; cdr3_nt: TGCAGCGTCGGGACTAGCGGAACCTACGAGCAGTACTTC; cdr3_aa: CSVGTSGTYEQYF
clone_size: NA; v_call: TRBV10-1; d_call: TRBD1; j_call: TRBJ2-1; cdr3_nt: TGCGCCAGCAGTGATGGACAGGGTAGAAATGAGCAGTTCTTC; cdr3_aa: CASSDGQGRNEQFF
clone_size: NA; v_call: TRBV7-8; d_call: NA; j_call: TRBJ1-2; cdr3_nt: TGTGCCAGCAGCTTAGCCCCCCTAGGGGACTATGGCTACACCTTC; cdr3_aa: CASSLAPLGDYGYTF
clone_size: NA; v_call: TRBV30; d_call: NA; j_call: TRBJ1-2; cdr3_nt: TGTGCCCACAGCTCCTACTATGGCTACACCTTC; cdr3_aa: CAHSSYYGYTF
clone_size: NA; v_call: TRBV2; d_call: NA; j_call: TRBJ1-5; cdr3_nt: TGTGCCAGCAGTGGCGGAGGGCAGGGTAGCAATCAGCCCCAGCATTTT; cdr3_aa: CASSGGGQGSNQPQHF
clone_size: NA; v_call: TRBV5-1; d_call: NA; j_call: TRBJ1-4; cdr3_nt: TGCGCCAGCAGCAAGGACCCGCAGGGTGCAACTAATGAAAAACTGTTTTTT; cdr3_aa: CASSKDPQGATNEKLFF
clone_size: NA; v_call: TRBV19; d_call: TRBD1; j_call: TRBJ1-2; cdr3_nt: TGTGCTAGTAAGGTACAGGGGGCCAATAATGGCTACACCTTC; cdr3_aa: CASKVQGANNGYTF
clone_size: NA; v_call: TRBV9; d_call: TRBD1; j_call: TRBJ1-2; cdr3_nt: TGTGCCAGCAGCGCATGGACAGGGGATGGCTACACCTTC; cdr3_aa: CASSAWTGDGYTF
clone_size: NA; v_call: TRBV4-1; d_call: TRBD2; j_call: TRBJ2-5; cdr3_nt: TGCGCCAGCAGCCAAGAACCCCCTAGCGGGAGGGAGACCCAGTACTTC; cdr3_aa: CASSQEPPSGRETQYF
clone_size: NA; v_call: TRBV5-4; d_call: TRBD1; j_call: TRBJ2-2; cdr3_nt: TGTGCCAGCAGCTTGGTGTCAGGGGGCTATACCGGGGAGCTGTTTTTT; cdr3_aa: CASSLVSGGYTGELFF
clone_size: few; v_call: TRBV5-4; d_call: NA; j_call: TRBJ2-2; cdr3_nt: TGTGCCAGCAGCTTGGCCACTTCGAGGGAGCTGTTTTTT; cdr3_aa: CASSLATSRELFF
clone_size: NA; v_call: TRBV7-3; d_call: TRBD1; j_call: TRBJ2-4; cdr3_nt: TGTGCCAGCAGCTTAATGGGACAGGGGTCAGACATTCAGTACTTC; cdr3_aa: CASSLMGQGSDIQYF
clone_size: NA; v_call: TRBV6-5; d_call: NA; j_call: TRBJ1-4; cdr3_nt: TGTGCCAGCAGTTACTCCCGCGTGAACGAAAAACTGTTTTTT; cdr3_aa: CASSYSRVNEKLFF
clone_size: NA; v_call: TRBV7-3; d_call: NA; j_call: TRBJ2-1; cdr3_nt: TGTGCCAGCAGCTTAAGTCTGGGCAGAGATGAGCAGTTCTTC; cdr3_aa: CASSLSLGRDEQFF